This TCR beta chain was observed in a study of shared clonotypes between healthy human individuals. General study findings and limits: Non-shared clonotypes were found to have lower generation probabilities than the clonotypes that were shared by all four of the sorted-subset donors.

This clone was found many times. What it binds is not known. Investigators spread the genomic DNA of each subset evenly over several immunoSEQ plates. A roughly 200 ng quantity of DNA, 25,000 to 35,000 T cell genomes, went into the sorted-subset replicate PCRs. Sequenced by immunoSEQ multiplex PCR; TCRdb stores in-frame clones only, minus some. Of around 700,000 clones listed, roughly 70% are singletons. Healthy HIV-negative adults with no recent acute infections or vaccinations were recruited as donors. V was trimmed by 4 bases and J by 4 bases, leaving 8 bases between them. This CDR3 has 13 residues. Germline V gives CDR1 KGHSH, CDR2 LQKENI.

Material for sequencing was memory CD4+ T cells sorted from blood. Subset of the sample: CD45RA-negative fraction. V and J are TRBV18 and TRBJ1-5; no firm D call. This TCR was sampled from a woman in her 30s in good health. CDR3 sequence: CASSREGNQPQHF. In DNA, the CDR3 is TGTGCCAGCTCACGAGAGGGAAATCAGCCCCAGCATTTT.